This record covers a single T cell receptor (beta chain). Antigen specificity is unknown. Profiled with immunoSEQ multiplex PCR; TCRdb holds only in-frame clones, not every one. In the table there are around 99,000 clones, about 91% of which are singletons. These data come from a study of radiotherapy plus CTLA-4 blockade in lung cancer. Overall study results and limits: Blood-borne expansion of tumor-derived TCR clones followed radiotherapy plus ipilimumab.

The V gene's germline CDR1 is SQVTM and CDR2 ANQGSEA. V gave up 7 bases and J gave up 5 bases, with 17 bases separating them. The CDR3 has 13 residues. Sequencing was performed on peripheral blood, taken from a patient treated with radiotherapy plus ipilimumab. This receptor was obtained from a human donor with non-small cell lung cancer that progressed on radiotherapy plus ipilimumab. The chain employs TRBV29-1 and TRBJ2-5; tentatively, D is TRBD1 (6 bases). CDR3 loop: CSGRRGFSETQYF. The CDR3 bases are TGCAGCGGGCGCAGGGGATTTTCGGAGACCCAGTACTTC.